The TCR beta chain under discussion was sequenced for a study of shared clonotypes between healthy human individuals. Points on this clone: Its antigen is currently unknown.

Repertoires were generated with immunoSEQ multiplex PCR, while TCRdb's copy carries only in-frame clones and drops some. The data hold about 230,000 clones, with 65% to 70% observed a single time. Study-level points and caveats: Among several donors, roughly 5.4% of naive CD4 clonotypes were found in common. The authors sampled blood alone, and tissue repertoires likely differ.

The TCR was taken from a man aged 30 to 39 in good health. Sequencing input: memory CD4+ T cells sorted from blood. As to subset: CD45RA-negative fraction.

The CDR3 sequence: CASTWTGRDNEQFF. CDR3 DNA: TGTGCCAGCACCTGGACAGGTCGGGACAATGAGCAGTTCTTC. This chain connects TRBV6-1 to TRBJ2-1; 7 bases line up with TRBD1. The CDR3 spans 14 residues. CDR1 is MNHNS and CDR2 is SASEGT in the germline V gene. Unmatched junction bases numbered 8, after V lost 7 bases and J lost 5 bases.